The rows below give T cell receptor beta chains drawn from one sample of a study of cytomegalovirus exposure and HLA in healthy donors. Profiling relied on immunoSEQ multiplex PCR, and the TCRdb table lists in-frame clones only, not all of them. Found here are roughly 220,000 clones, more than 75% of them singletons; the top ten hold approximately 2.5%. Sequenced: PBMCs. The receptor set was obtained from a woman aged 40 to 49 in good health and CMV-seronegative. The CDR3 runs from the conserved cysteine through the conserved F or W. D genes are given only for firm matches. A clone size is listed for some rows: how often the clone was seen (once, few, many), or a class if it is expanded.

clone size	D gene	V gene	J gene	CDR3 protein	CDR3 DNA
once	NA	TRBV19	TRBJ1-1	CASRAGNTEAFF	TGTGCCAGTAGGGCGGGTAACACTGAAGCTTTCTTT
NA	NA	TRBV27	TRBJ2-1	CASSREDRGLAGVLFRQFF	TGTGCCAGCAGCCGGGAGGACAGGGGGCTAGCGGGAGTGCTTTTCCGGCAGTTCTTC
NA	NA	TRBV5-1	TRBJ1-1	CASSLDGRGITEAFF	TGCGCCAGCAGCTTGGACGGGCGGGGTATCACTGAAGCTTTCTTT
NA	NA	TRBV29-1	TRBJ2-1	CSGADPPNEQFF	TGCAGCGGGGCTGACCCACCAAATGAGCAGTTCTTC
NA	NA	TRBV27	TRBJ1-1	CASRAQWVGVRMAEAFF	TGTGCCAGCAGAGCCCAGTGGGTAGGAGTGCGAATGGCTGAAGCTTTCTTT
NA	TRBD1	TRBV5-1	TRBJ1-1	CASSLASGGTEAFF	TGCGCCAGCAGCTTGGCGTCAGGGGGCACTGAAGCTTTCTTT
NA	NA	TRBV4-2	TRBJ1-1	CASSQQLGGPEAFF	TGTGCCAGCAGCCAGCAGTTGGGGGGGCCTGAAGCTTTCTTT
NA	NA	TRBV30	TRBJ1-2	CAWSNVEGPNYGYTF	TGTGCCTGGAGCAACGTGGAGGGCCCAAACTATGGCTACACCTTC
NA	NA	TRBV2	TRBJ2-7	CASSDRRIGVEQYF	TGTGCCAGCAGTGATCGCAGGATTGGCGTCGAGCAGTACTTC
NA	TRBD2	TRBV27	TRBJ2-7	CASSREGGPYEQYF	TGTGCCAGCAGTCGCGAGGGAGGGCCGTACGAGCAGTACTTC
NA	NA	TRBV1	TRBJ2-2	CTSSRPAPNSNTGELFF	TGCACCAGCAGCCGGCCAGCGCCGAATTCGAACACCGGGGAGCTGTTTTTT
NA	NA	TRBV2	TRBJ2-1	CASSDTLYNEQFF	TGTGCCAGCAGTGATACTCTTTACAATGAGCAGTTCTTC
NA	TRBD1	TRBV6-6	TRBJ1-5	CASSRDGTGNQPQHF	TGTGCCAGCAGTCGGGACGGGACAGGCAATCAGCCCCAGCATTTT
NA	TRBD2	TRBV29-1	TRBJ2-3	CSVGGLAGGSDTQYF	TGCAGCGTGGGAGGACTAGCGGGGGGAAGCGATACGCAGTATTTT
NA	NA	TRBV5-4	TRBJ1-1	CASSLAGDGEAFF	TGTGCCAGCAGCTTGGCGGGAGACGGTGAAGCTTTCTTT
NA	TRBD1	TRBV5-1	TRBJ1-4	CASSIGTGATNEKLFF	TGCGCCAGCAGCATAGGGACAGGAGCAACTAATGAAAAACTGTTTTTT
NA	NA	TRBV28	TRBJ1-1	CASSPMNTEAFF	TGTGCCAGCAGTCCCATGAACACTGAAGCTTTCTTT
NA	NA	TRBV7-9	TRBJ1-5	CASSLMGAPQHF	TGTGCCAGCAGCTTAATGGGGGCGCCCCAGCATTTT
NA	NA	TRBV2	TRBJ2-5	CASTPRAREETQYF	TGTGCCAGCACCCCAAGGGCCAGGGAAGAGACCCAGTACTTC
once	NA	TRBV6-4	TRBJ2-7	CASRPKKVRGTYEQYF	TGTGCCAGCAGGCCTAAAAAGGTCCGGGGTACCTACGAGCAGTACTTC
NA	TRBD1	TRBV5-1	TRBJ1-2	CASSRQGPRLGYTF	TGCGCCAGCAGCCGACAGGGTCCCCGTCTCGGCTACACCTTC
NA	TRBD2	TRBV6-1	TRBJ2-5	CASSAQGTARWEGETQYF	TGTGCCAGCAGTGCGCAGGGTACTGCCAGGTGGGAGGGGGAGACCCAGTACTTC
NA	TRBD2	TRBV5-1	TRBJ2-1	CASSPPRLAGVDNEQFF	TGCGCCAGCAGCCCACCCAGACTAGCGGGAGTTGACAATGAGCAGTTCTTC
NA	NA	TRBV27	TRBJ1-6	CASSPDRSYNSPLHF	TGTGCCAGCAGCCCAGATCGCTCCTATAATTCACCCCTCCACTTT
once	NA	TRBV6-5	TRBJ2-5	CASSLLGARETQYF	TGTGCCAGCAGCCTGCTTGGGGCCCGAGAGACCCAGTACTTC
NA	NA	TRBV30	TRBJ1-1	CAWRPDSSEAFF	TGTGCCTGGAGGCCCGACAGTTCTGAAGCTTTCTTT
NA	TRBD1	TRBV9	TRBJ1-1	CASSVEIDRACTEAFF	TGTGCCAGCAGCGTAGAAATCGACAGGGCGTGCACTGAAGCTTTCTTT
NA	NA	TRBV28	TRBJ1-2	CASSQARLLYGYTF	TGTGCCAGCAGCCAAGCCAGACTTCTCTATGGCTACACCTTC
NA	NA	TRBV30	TRBJ1-1	CAWKRSNTEAFF	TGTGCCTGGAAGCGGTCGAACACTGAAGCTTTCTTT
NA	TRBD2	TRBV5-1	TRBJ2-2	CASSSPGLEGTGELFF	TGCGCCAGCAGTTCTCCGGGACTAGAGGGCACCGGGGAGCTGTTTTTT
NA	TRBD1	TRBV5-5	TRBJ1-2	CASRPTGGYGYTF	TGTGCCAGCAGGCCTACAGGGGGCTATGGCTACACCTTC
NA	TRBD1	TRBV4-1	TRBJ2-5	CASSHLPGTGGAETQYF	TGCGCCAGCAGCCACTTACCAGGGACAGGGGGGGCAGAGACCCAGTACTTC
NA	NA	TRBV5-1	TRBJ2-5	CASSLVLAPQETQYF	TGCGCCAGCAGCTTGGTACTAGCCCCCCAAGAGACCCAGTACTTC
few	TRBD1	TRBV6-6	TRBJ2-7	CASSYLTGTGGGQYF	TGTGCCAGCAGTTATCTAACCGGGACAGGGGGCGGGCAGTACTTC
NA	TRBD1	TRBV19	TRBJ2-7	CASSILPGQENYEQYF	TGTGCCAGTAGTATTCTGCCGGGACAGGAAAACTACGAGCAGTACTTC
NA	TRBD1	TRBV5-1	TRBJ2-2	CASSSPTGVNTGELFF	TGCGCCAGCAGCTCACCGACAGGGGTGAACACCGGGGAGCTGTTTTTT
NA	NA	TRBV12-5	TRBJ1-1	CASGLVVSTLAEAFF	TGTGCTAGTGGTTTGGTAGTGTCGACATTAGCTGAAGCTTTCTTT
NA	NA	TRBV7-2	TRBJ2-1	CASKGGFEYNEQFF	TGTGCCAGCAAGGGGGGGTTCGAGTACAATGAGCAGTTCTTC
NA	TRBD2	TRBV27	TRBJ2-3	CASSSWLAGGGGPDTQYF	TGTGCCAGCAGTTCTTGGCTAGCGGGAGGAGGGGGCCCAGATACGCAGTATTTT
NA	TRBD2	TRBV5-4	TRBJ2-1	CASSAHFGTSGSNEQFF	TGTGCCAGCAGCGCCCACTTCGGGACTAGCGGGAGCAATGAGCAGTTCTTC
NA	TRBD2	TRBV7-2	TRBJ2-3	CASSLAPSGSKADTQYF	TGTGCCAGCAGCTTAGCCCCTAGCGGGAGTAAGGCAGATACGCAGTATTTT
NA	TRBD1	TRBV7-9	TRBJ1-1	CASSLPRGPNTEAFF	TGTGCCAGCAGCTTGCCCAGGGGGCCAAACACTGAAGCTTTCTTT
few	TRBD2	TRBV5-1	TRBJ2-7	CASSLAPSGIVHEQYF	TGCGCCAGCAGCTTGGCCCCTAGCGGCATTGTCCACGAGCAGTACTTC
NA	TRBD1	TRBV19	TRBJ1-1	CAISRGWNTEAFF	TGTGCCATCAGCAGGGGGTGGAACACTGAAGCTTTCTTT
NA	TRBD2	TRBV5-1	TRBJ2-3	CASSLGTSGRTDTQYF	TGCGCCAGCAGCTTGGGGACTAGCGGACGCACAGATACGCAGTATTTT
NA	NA	TRBV2	TRBJ1-5	CASSLGLRRNQPQHF	TGTGCCAGCAGTTTGGGACTGAGAAGGAATCAGCCCCAGCATTTT
NA	NA	TRBV4-2	TRBJ2-7	CASSQVASATYEQYF	TGTGCCAGCAGCCAAGTAGCCAGCGCCACCTACGAGCAGTACTTC
NA	TRBD1	TRBV25-1	TRBJ2-7	CASSERNRGHEQYF	TGTGCCAGCAGTGAACGGAACAGGGGCCACGAGCAGTACTTC
NA	NA	TRBV5-6	TRBJ1-3	CASSLSSSGNTIYF	TGTGCCAGCAGCTTGAGCTCTTCTGGAAACACCATATATTTT
NA	TRBD1	TRBV30	TRBJ2-2	CACRRQGFTGELFF	TGTGCCTGCCGCCGACAGGGGTTTACCGGGGAGCTGTTTTTT
few	NA	TRBV9	TRBJ2-1	CASSTPGGQYNEQFF	TGTGCCAGCAGCACACCAGGGGGGCAGTACAATGAGCAGTTCTTC
NA	NA	TRBV5-1	TRBJ2-5	CASSLGGRDATQYF	TGCGCCAGCAGCTTGGGAGGGCGGGATGCGACCCAGTACTTC
NA	TRBD1	TRBV27	TRBJ1-4	CASKRGQDNEKLFF	TGTGCCAGTAAAAGGGGACAGGACAATGAAAAACTGTTTTTT